The clone carrying this T cell receptor (beta chain) was recorded a few times. Its target is unknown. CDR1 is LNHNV, CDR2 YYDKDF, per germline (reference sequence). The CDR3 is 14 residues long. The V gene end was trimmed by 3 bases and the J gene end by 2 bases; junction bases not matched to a gene: 1. In building TCR beta libraries, iRepertoire HTBI primers were used together with Arm-PCR of CDR3 regions. TCRdb used MiXCR to reprocess the multiplex PCR reads, holding one entry per CDR3 protein. The table records 350,000 to 550,000 distinct CDR3 sequences, 14% of them present only once. The data belong to a study of regulatory T cells in long-lasting Graves disease. General study points: The researchers studied only peripheral blood, not thyroid tissue.

Time point given: newly diagnosed GD, antithyroid drugs for less than 3 months. Making the TCR library involved RNA that had been extracted from PBMCs. These data are also associated with another study on T cells in Graves' hyperthyroidism and ophthalmopathy.

The specimen comprised peripheral blood mononuclear cells (PBMCs), sampled at new diagnosis, from a patient treated with antithyroid drugs. V usage is TRBV15 and J usage is TRBJ1-5; 7 nucleotides agree with TRBD1. This clonotype originated in a woman between 50 and 59 years old with Graves disease. CDR3 nucleotide sequence: TGTGCCACCAGCAGTGGACAGGGCAATCAGCCCCAGCATTTT. The encoded protein is CATSSGQGNQPQHF. Looking up the rest from reference TRBV15 and TRBJ1-5 gives the full variable domain: DAMVIQNPRYQVTQFGKPVTLSCSQTLNHNVMYWYQQKSSQAPKLLFHYYDKDFNNEADTPDNFQSRRPNTSFCFLDIRSPGLGDTAMYLCATSSGQGNQPQHFGDGTRLSIL.